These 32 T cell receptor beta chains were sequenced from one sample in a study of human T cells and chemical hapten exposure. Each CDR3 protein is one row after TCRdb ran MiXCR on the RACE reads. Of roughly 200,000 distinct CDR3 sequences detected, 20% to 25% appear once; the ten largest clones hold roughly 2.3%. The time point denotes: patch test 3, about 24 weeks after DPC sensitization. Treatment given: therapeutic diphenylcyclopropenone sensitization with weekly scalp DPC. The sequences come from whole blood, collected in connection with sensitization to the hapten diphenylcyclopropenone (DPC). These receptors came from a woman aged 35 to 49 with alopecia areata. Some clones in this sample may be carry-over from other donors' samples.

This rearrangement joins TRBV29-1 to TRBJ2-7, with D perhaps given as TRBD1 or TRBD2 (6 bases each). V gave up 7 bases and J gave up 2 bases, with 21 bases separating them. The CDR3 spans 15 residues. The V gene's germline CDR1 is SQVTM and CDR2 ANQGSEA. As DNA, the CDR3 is TGCAGCGCGTTGGGGGGCTTGAAGAACCCCTACGAGCAGTACTTC. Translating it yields CSALGGLKNPYEQYF.

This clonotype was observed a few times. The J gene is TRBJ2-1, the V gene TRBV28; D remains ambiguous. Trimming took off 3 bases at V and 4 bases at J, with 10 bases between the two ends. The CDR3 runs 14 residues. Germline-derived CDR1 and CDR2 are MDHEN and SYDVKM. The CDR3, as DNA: TGTGCCAGCAGTTTGGCACAGCCATACAATGAGCAGTTCTTC. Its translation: CASSLAQPYNEQFF.

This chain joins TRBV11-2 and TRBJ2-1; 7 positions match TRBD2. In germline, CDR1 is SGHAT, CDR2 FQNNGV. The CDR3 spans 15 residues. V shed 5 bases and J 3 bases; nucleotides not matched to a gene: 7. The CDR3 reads CASSLGLAVYNEQFF. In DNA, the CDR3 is TGTGCCAGCAGCCTCGGGCTAGCGGTCTACAATGAGCAGTTCTTC.

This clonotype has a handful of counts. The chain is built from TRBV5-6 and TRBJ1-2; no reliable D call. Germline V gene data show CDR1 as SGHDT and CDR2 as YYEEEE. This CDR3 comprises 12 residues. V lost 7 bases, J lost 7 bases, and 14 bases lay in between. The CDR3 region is CASLRGGGGYTF. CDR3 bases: TGTGCCAGCCTACGAGGTGGTGGTGGCTACACCTTC.

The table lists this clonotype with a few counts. The CDR3 bases are TGCAGCGTTGAACTAACCGGGACCCTTCGGGGCAATGAGCAGTTCTTC. It is translated as CSVELTGTLRGNEQFF. The V call is TRBV29-1, the J call TRBJ2-1; D might be TRBD1 or TRBD2, each matching 5 bases. Trimming took off 2 bases at V and 6 bases at J, with 20 bases between the two ends. This CDR3 region has 16 residues. Germline assignment: CDR1 SQVTM and CDR2 ANQGSEA.

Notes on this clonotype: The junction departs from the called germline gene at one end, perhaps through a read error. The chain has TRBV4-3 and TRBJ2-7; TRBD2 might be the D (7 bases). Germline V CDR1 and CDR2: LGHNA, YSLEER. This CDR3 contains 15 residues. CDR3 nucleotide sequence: TGCGCCAGCAGTCAAGATCAACAGGGAGGGAACGAGCAGTACTTC. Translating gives CASSQDQQGGNEQYF.

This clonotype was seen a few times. CDR3 protein: CASSRDRPEAFF. CDR3 nucleotide sequence: TGTGCCAGCAGCCGGGACAGGCCTGAAGCTTTCTTT. This sequence joins TRBV7-9 and TRBJ1-1, with TRBD1 matching over 8 bases. Germline V CDR1 and CDR2: SEHNR, FQNEAQ (reference sequence). The V segment lost 5 bases and the J segment 6 bases; nucleotides outside the gene matches: 2. This CDR3 region has 12 residues.

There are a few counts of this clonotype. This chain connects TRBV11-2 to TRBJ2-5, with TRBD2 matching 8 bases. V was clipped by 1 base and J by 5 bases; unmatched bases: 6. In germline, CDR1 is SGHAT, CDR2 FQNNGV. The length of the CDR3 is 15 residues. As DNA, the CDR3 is TGTGCCAGCAGCTTAGCCAGCGGGAGCTCCGAGACCCAGTACTTC. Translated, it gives CASSLASGSSETQYF. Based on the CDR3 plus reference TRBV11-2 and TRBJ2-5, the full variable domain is EAGVAQSPRYKIIEKRQSVAFWCNPISGHATLYWYQQILGQGPKLLIQFQNNGVVDDSQLPKDRFSAERLKGVDSTLKIQPAKLEDSAVYLCASSLASGSSETQYFGPGTRLLVL.

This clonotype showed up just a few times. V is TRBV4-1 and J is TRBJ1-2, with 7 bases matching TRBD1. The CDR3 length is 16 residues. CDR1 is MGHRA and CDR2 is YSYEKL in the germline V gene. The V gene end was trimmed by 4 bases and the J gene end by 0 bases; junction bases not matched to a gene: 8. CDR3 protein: CASSPGTAITNYGYTF. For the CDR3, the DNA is TGCGCCAGCAGCCCCGGGACAGCGATAACTAACTATGGCTACACCTTC.

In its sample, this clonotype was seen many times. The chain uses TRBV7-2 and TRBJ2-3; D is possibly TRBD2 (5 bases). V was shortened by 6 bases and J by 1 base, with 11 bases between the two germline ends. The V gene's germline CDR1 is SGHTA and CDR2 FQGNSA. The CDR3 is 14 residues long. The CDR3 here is CASSRRRGTDTQYF. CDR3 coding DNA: TGTGCCAGCAGTAGGCGGCGGGGCACAGATACGCAGTATTTT.

For the CDR3, the DNA is TGTGCCAGCAGCCCTTGGGGGACTAGCGGGTACAATGAGCAGTTCTTC. Its translation is CASSPWGTSGYNEQFF. This chain connects TRBV7-9 to TRBJ2-1, with TRBD2 matching over 12 bases. The germline gives CDR1 SEHNR, CDR2 FQNEAQ (reference sequence). The CDR3 runs to 16 residues. Germline trimming cut 5 bases from V and 4 bases from J; bases unmatched to any gene: 6.

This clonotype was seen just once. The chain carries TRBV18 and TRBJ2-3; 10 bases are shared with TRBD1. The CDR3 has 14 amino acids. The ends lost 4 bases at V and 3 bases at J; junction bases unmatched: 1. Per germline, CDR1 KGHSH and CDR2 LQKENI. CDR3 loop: CASSRQGATDTQYF. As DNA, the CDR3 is TGTGCCAGCTCACGACAGGGGGCTACAGATACGCAGTATTTT.

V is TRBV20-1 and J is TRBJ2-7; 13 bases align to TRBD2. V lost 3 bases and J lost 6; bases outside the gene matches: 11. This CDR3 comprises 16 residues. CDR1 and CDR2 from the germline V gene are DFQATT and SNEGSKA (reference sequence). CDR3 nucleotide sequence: TGCAGTGCTAGTTTGGCCCGGACTAGCGGGAGTCCCGAGCAGTACTTC. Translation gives CSASLARTSGSPEQYF.

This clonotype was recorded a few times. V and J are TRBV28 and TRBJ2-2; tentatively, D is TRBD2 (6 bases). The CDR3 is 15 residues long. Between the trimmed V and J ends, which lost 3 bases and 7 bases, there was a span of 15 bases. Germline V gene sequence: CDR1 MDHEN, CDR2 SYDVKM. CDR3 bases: TGTGCCAGCAGTTTTGGGGGGTCTCATCACGGGGAGCTGTTTTTT. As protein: CASSFGGSHHGELFF.

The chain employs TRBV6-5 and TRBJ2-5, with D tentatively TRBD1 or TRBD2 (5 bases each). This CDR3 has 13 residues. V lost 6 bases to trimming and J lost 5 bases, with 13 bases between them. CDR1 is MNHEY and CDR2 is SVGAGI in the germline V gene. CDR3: CASSVPGTETQYF. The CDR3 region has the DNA TGTGCCAGCAGCGTCCCCGGGACGGAGACCCAGTACTTC.

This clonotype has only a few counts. The CDR3 DNA is TGCAGTGCTATCCCCCCCCGGGGGACTTACTACAATGAGCAGTTCTTC. Translation gives CSAIPPRGTYYNEQFF. The chain has TRBV20-1 and TRBJ2-1; weak D call: TRBD2 (6 bases). Trimming removed 4 bases from V and 3 bases from J, with 19 bases in between. This CDR3 has 16 amino acids. Germline assignment: CDR1 DFQATT and CDR2 SNEGSKA (reference sequence).

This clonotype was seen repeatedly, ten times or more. As DNA, the CDR3 is TGTGCCAGCAGTTCCACCCCAGTGTTCTCTGGGGCCAACGTCCTGACTTTC. Translation gives CASSSTPVFSGANVLTF. The chain is built from TRBV27 and TRBJ2-6, with unresolved D. The CDR3 has 17 amino acids. V gave up 4 bases and J gave up 0 bases, with 13 bases separating them. CDR1 MNHEY and CDR2 SMNVEV come from the germline V gene (reference sequence).

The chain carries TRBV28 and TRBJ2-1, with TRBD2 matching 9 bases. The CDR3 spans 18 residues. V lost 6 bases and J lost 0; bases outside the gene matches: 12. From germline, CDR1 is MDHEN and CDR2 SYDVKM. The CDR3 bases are TGTGCCAGCAGGTCCCCGCTAGCGGGAAAAGCCTCCTACAATGAGCAGTTCTTC. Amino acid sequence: CASRSPLAGKASYNEQFF.

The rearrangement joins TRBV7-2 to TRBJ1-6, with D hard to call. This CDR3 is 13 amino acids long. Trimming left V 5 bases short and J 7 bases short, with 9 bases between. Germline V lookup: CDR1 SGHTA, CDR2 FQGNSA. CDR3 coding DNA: TGTGCCAGCAGCAAGAACCAAAATTCACCCCTCCACTTT. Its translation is CASSKNQNSPLHF.

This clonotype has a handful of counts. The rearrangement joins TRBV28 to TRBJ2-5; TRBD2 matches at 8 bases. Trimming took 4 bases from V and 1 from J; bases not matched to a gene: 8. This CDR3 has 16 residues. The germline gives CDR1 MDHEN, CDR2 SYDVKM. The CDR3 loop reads CASSSSRLASQETQYF. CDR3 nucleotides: TGTGCCAGCAGTTCCTCCCGACTAGCGAGCCAAGAGACCCAGTACTTC.

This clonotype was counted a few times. CDR3 sequence reads: CASSPGGAGYGYTF. Written as DNA, the CDR3 is TGTGCCAGTAGTCCAGGGGGCGCCGGGTATGGCTACACCTTC. This chain connects TRBV19 to TRBJ1-2; 8 nucleotides align to TRBD1. Germline CDR1 and CDR2: LNHDA and SQIVND (reference sequence). CDR3 size: 14 residues. V lost 5 bases, J lost 5 bases, and 7 bases stayed unmatched.

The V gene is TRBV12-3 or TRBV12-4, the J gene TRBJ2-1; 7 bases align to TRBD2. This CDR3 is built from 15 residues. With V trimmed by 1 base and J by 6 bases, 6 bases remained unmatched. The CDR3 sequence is CASSLVSSGSNEQFF. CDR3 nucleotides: TGTGCCAGCAGTTTAGTTTCTAGCGGCAGCAATGAGCAGTTCTTC.

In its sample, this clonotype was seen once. The CDR3 reads CASRTEGIPEAFF. The CDR3 DNA is TGTGCCAGCAGGACTGAGGGGATACCTGAAGCTTTCTTT. This rearrangement joins TRBV6-6 to TRBJ1-1; D perhaps matches TRBD1 (5 bases). The CDR3 extends over 13 amino acids. V lost 6 bases to trimming and J lost 6 bases, with 14 bases between them. The V gene's germline CDR1 is MNHNY and CDR2 SVGAGI (reference sequence).

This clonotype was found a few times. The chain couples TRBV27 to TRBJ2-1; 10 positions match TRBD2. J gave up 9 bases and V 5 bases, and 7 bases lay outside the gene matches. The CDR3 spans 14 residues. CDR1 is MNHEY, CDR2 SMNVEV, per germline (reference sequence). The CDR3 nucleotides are TGTGCCAGCAGTAGAGCGGGAGGGCCTAGTGAGCAGTTCTTC. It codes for CASSRAGGPSEQFF.

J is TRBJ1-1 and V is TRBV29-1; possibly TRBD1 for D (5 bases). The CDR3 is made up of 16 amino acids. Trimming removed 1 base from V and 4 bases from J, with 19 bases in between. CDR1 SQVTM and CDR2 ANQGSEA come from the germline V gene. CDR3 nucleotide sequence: TGCAGCGTTGAAGCCCCTTCACAGGACATTCCCACTGAAGCTTTCTTT. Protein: CSVEAPSQDIPTEAFF.

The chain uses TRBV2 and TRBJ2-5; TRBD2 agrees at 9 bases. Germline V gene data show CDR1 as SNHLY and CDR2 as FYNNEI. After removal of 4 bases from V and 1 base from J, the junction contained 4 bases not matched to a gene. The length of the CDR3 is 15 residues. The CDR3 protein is CASSVDSGSQETQYF. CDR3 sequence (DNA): TGTGCCAGCAGTGTTGATAGCGGGAGCCAAGAGACCCAGTACTTC.

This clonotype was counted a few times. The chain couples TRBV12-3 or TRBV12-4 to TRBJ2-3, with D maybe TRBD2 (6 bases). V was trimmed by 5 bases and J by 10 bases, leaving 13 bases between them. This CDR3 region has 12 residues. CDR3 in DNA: TGTGCCAGCAGTCTGGGCCCGGGGGCGCAGTATTTT. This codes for CASSLGPGAQYF.

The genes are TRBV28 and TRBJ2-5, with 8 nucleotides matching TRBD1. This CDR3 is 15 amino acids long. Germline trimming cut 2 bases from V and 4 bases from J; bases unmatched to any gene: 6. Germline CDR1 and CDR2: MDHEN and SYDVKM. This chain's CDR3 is CASSLEDRVAETQYF. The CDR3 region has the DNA TGTGCCAGCAGTTTAGAGGACAGGGTGGCAGAGACCCAGTACTTC.

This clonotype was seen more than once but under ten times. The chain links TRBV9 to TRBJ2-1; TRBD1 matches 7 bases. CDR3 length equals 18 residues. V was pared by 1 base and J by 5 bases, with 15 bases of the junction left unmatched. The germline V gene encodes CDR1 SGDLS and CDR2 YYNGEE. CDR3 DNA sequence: TGTGCCAGCAGCGTAAGCGGTGCGAGGGGGCCTGACAACAATGAGCAGTTCTTC. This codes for CASSVSGARGPDNNEQFF. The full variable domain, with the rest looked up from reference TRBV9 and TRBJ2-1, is DSGVTQTPKHLITATGQRVTLRCSPRSGDLSVYWYQQSLDQGLQFLIQYYNGEERAKGNILERFSAQQFPDLHSELNLSSLELGDSALYFCASSVSGARGPDNNEQFFGPGTRLTVL.

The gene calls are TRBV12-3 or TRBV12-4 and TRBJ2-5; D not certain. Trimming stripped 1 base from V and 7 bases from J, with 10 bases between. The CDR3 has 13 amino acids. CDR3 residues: CASSLGSSGTQYF. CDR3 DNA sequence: TGTGCCAGCAGTTTAGGATCTAGTGGGACCCAGTACTTC.

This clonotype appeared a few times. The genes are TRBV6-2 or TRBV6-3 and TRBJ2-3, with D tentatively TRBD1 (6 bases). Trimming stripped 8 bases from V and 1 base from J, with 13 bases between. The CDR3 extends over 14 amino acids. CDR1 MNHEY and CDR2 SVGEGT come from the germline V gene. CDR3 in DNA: TGTGCCAGCTGCTACAGGGTAGGCACAGATACGCAGTATTTT. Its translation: CASCYRVGTDTQYF.

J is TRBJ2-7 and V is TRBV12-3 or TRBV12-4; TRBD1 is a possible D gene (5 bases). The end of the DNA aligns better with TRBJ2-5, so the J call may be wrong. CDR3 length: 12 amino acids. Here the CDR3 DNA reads TGTGCCAGCAGTTTAGACAGGATGACCCAGTACTTC. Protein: CASSLDRMTQYF.